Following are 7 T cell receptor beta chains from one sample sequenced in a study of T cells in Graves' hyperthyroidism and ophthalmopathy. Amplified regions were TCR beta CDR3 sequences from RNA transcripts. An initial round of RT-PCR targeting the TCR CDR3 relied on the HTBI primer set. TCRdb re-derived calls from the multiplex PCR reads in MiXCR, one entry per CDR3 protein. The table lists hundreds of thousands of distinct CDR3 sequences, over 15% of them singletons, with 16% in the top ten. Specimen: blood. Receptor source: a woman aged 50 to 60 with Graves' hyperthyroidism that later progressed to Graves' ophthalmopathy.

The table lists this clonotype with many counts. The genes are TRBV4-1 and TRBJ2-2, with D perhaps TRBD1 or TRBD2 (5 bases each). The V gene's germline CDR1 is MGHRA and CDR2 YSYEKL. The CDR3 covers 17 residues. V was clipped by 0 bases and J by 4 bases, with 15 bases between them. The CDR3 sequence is CASSQEFFGGTTGELFF. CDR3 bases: TGCGCCAGCAGCCAAGAATTTTTTGGGGGTACCACCGGGGAGCTGTTTTTT.

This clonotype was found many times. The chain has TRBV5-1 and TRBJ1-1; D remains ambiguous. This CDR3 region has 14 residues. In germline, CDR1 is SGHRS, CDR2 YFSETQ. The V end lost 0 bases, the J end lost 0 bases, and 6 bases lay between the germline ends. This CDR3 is CASSLVGLNTEAFF. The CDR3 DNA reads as TGCGCCAGCAGCTTGGTGGGGTTGAACACTGAAGCTTTCTTT.

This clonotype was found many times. CDR3 coding DNA: TGTGCCAGCAGCCCCGGGCCTTACTATGGCTACACCTTC. Its protein is CASSPGPYYGYTF. The chain combines TRBV11-2 with TRBJ1-2; D uncertain. From germline, CDR1 is SGHAT and CDR2 FQNNGV. This CDR3 region has 13 residues. The V and J ends lost 5 bases and 3 bases respectively, with 10 bases between them.

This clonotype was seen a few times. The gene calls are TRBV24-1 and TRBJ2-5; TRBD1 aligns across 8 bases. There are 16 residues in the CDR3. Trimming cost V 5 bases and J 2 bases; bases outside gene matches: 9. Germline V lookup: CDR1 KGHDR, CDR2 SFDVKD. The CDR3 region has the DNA TGTGCCACCAGTGGAGGACAGGGAGGACATCAAGAGACCCAGTACTTC. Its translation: CATSGGQGGHQETQYF.

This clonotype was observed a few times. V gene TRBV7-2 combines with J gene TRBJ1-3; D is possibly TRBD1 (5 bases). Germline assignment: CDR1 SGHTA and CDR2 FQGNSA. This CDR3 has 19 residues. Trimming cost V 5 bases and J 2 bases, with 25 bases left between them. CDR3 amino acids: CASSRRPGRTTVAGNTIYF. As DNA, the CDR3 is TGTGCCAGCAGCCGGAGGCCGGGACGGACGACCGTAGCTGGAAACACCATATATTTT.

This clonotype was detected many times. The CDR3 region is CASSFRLGSIADTQYF. The CDR3 bases are TGTGCCAGCAGCTTTAGACTAGGTAGCATAGCAGATACGCAGTATTTT. The rearrangement links TRBV5-5 to TRBJ2-3; a weak D match, TRBD2 (6 bases). CDR1 and CDR2 from the germline V gene are SGHKS and YYEKEE (reference sequence). The CDR3 covers 16 residues. The ends were cut back, 2 bases at V and 4 bases at J, with 17 bases in the middle.

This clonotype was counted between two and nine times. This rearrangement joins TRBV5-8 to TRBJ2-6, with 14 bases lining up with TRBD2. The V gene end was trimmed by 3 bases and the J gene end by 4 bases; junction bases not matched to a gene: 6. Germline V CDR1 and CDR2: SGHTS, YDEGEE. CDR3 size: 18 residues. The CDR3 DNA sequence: TGTGCCAGCAGCTCCCCGGGACTAGCGGGGGCCGGGGCCAACGTCCTGACTTTC. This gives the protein CASSSPGLAGAGANVLTF.